This paragraph reports one T cell receptor beta chain. The repertoire was sequenced with immunoSEQ multiplex PCR; TCRdb's copy has only in-frame clones and lacks some. Of some 270,000 clones in the sample, 85% to 90% were seen once. This entry is derived from a study of blood T cell repertoires in COVID-19. The germline V gene has CDR1 SGHNT and CDR2 YYREEE (reference sequence). This CDR3 has 17 residues. Trimming removed 4 bases from V and 4 bases from J; junction bases left unmatched: 9. The V gene is TRBV5-4, the J gene TRBJ2-5, with 14 bases identical to TRBD2. Sequences were obtained from peripheral blood. The receptor was isolated from a man in his thirties or forties with acute or convalescent COVID-19. The CDR3 spells CASSPGLAGGRGETQYF. CDR3 DNA sequence: TGTGCCAGCAGCCCTGGACTAGCGGGGGGAAGAGGAGAGACCCAGTACTTC.